Listed below are T cell receptor beta chains from one sample, sequenced in a study of blood T cell repertoires in COVID-19. The protocol was immunoSEQ multiplex PCR, while the TCRdb copy is restricted to in-frame clones and leaves out a portion. The sample gives about 160,000 clones, 75% to 85% of which show up once; 8.1% is in the top ten. The sample consisted of peripheral blood. These receptor sequences come from a woman aged 55 to 70 with COVID-19, enrolled during active disease. The CDR3 runs from the conserved cysteine through the conserved F or W. The D gene is left open where the match is weak. Part of the rows lack a size; the others show once, few, many or a class for expanded clones.

>TRBJ1-3|-|TRBV6-5|-
TGTGCCAGCAGTACCCGGCAAGGAGGAACCATATATTTT
CASSTRQGGTIYF
>TRBJ1-2|-|TRBV28|-
TGTGCCAGCAGTTTTGGGGGGAGCCTAAACTATGGCTACACCTTC
CASSFGGSLNYGYTF
>TRBJ2-7|-|TRBV4-3|TRBD2
TGCGCCAGCAGCCAAGCGTCTAGCGGACTTACCTACGAGCAGTACTTC
CASSQASSGLTYEQYF
>TRBJ2-3|once|TRBV10-2|-
TGCGCCAGCAGGATGGCGGGTTCTAGCACAGATACGCAGTATTTT
CASRMAGSSTDTQYF
>TRBJ2-5|-|TRBV12-3/TRBV12-4|-
TGTGCCAGCAGTACTGACAGTCAAGAGACCCAGTACTTC
CASSTDSQETQYF
>TRBJ2-1|-|TRBV6-1|-
TGTGCCAGCAGTGAAGTTAGCGTCAATGAGCAGTTCTTC
CASSEVSVNEQFF
>TRBJ1-2|-|TRBV27|TRBD1
TGTGCCAGCAGTATAAGGACAGGGGGCGCTTCTGGCTACACCTTC
CASSIRTGGASGYTF
>TRBJ1-6|once|TRBV14|-
TGTGCCAGCAGGGAGGACTATAATTCACCCCTCCACTTT
CASREDYNSPLHF
>TRBJ2-3|-|TRBV10-1|TRBD2
TGCGCCAGCAGTGTTACTAGCGGGGGGGATTCAGATACGCAGTATTTT
CASSVTSGGDSDTQYF
>TRBJ2-3|-|TRBV5-1|TRBD2
TGCGCCAGCAGCTTGGGACCTCTAGCGGGGGGCACAGATACGCAGTATTTT
CASSLGPLAGGTDTQYF
>TRBJ2-3|-|TRBV18|TRBD2
TGTGCCAGCTCACCTTGGCGGGGGGCGGCGGATACGCAGTATTTT
CASSPWRGAADTQYF
>TRBJ1-4|-|TRBV6-5|TRBD1
TGTGCCAGCAGTCGGGACAGATATAATGAAAAACTGTTTTTT
CASSRDRYNEKLFF
>TRBJ1-1|-|TRBV5-3|-
TGTGCCAGAAGTTTGGCAGGGAACACTGAAGCTTTCTTT
CARSLAGNTEAFF
>TRBJ2-3|-|TRBV27|-
TGTGCCAGCAGTTTAAGTCGCGGGACTAGCACAGATACGCAGTATTTT
CASSLSRGTSTDTQYF
>TRBJ2-7|-|TRBV7-2|TRBD2
TGTGCCAGCAGCCCCCGGGGGGAACTACCTCCGTACTTC
CASSPRGELPPYF
>TRBJ1-6|-|TRBV10-1|-
TGCGCCAGCAGGGGGACTGTAACACGAGGGGATAGCTCCTATAATTCACCCCTCCACTTT
CASRGTVTRGDSSYNSPLHF
>TRBJ2-7|-|TRBV5-1|TRBD1
TGCGCCAGCAGCTCATCCGGGACAGGGGGGAACGAGCAGTACTTC
CASSSSGTGGNEQYF
>TRBJ1-1|-|TRBV20-1|-
TGCAGTGCTAGTGACTCAGGGCTTAGCACTGAAGCTTTCTTT
CSASDSGLSTEAFF
>TRBJ1-2|-|TRBV30|TRBD1
TGTGCCTGGAGCGGGACAGGGAGTGGCTACACCTTC
CAWSGTGSGYTF
>TRBJ2-1|-|TRBV3-1/TRBV3-2|TRBD2
TGTGCCAGCAGCCAAGCCCACTCGCGGGGGGCAAACAATGAGCAGTTCTTC
CASSQAHSRGANNEQFF
>TRBJ2-6|-|TRBV7-2|-
TGTGCCAGCAGCATACAAGGCCGGAGCTCTGGGGCCAACGTCCTGACTTTC
CASSIQGRSSGANVLTF
>TRBJ2-1|-|TRBV6-5|TRBD2
TGTGCCAGCAGCGGGACTAGCGGGCCCAGAGATGAGCAGTTCTTC
CASSGTSGPRDEQFF
>TRBJ2-2|once|TRBV19|TRBD1
TGTGCCAGTACTTTGGACAGGGAGGCCGGGGAGCTGTTTTTT
CASTLDREAGELFF
>TRBJ1-4|-|TRBV29-1|TRBD1
TGCAGCGTTGAAGAGCCGGGACAGGGAGAAAAACTGTTTTTT
CSVEEPGQGEKLFF
>TRBJ1-1|few|TRBV19|-
TGTGCCAGTAATCTACAGGGTTTATACTCTGAAGCTTTCTTT
CASNLQGLYSEAFF
>TRBJ1-1|-|TRBV24-1|-
TGTGCCACCAGTGATCCAGGGGACCCTGAAGCTTTCTTT
CATSDPGDPEAFF
>TRBJ2-7|-|TRBV29-1|-
TGCAGCGTTGAAAAGACAGAGTCTTACGAGCAGTACTTC
CSVEKTESYEQYF
>TRBJ1-2|-|TRBV19|TRBD1
TGTGCCAGTAGGGACAGGGGAGGACTGCATGGCTACACCTTC
CASRDRGGLHGYTF
>TRBJ1-5|-|TRBV19|-
TGTGCCAGTAGTATGAGGGATGGCAATCAGCCCCAGCATTTT
CASSMRDGNQPQHF